Listed below are T cell receptor beta chains from one sample, sequenced in a study of OX40 agonist ivuxolimab in advanced cancers. The assay was immunoSEQ multiplex PCR, and TCRdb's table has in-frame clones only and misses some. Among just under 75,000 clones listed, about 90% were seen once. The material sequenced was CD4+ or CD8+ T cells sorted from blood, taken in a trial of the OX40 agonist ivuxolimab. These receptor sequences come from an adult with an advanced solid tumor such as melanoma, head and neck, liver or kidney cancer. Both conserved end residues are part of each CDR3. A D gene is named only where the DNA matches it firmly. The size of a clone is reported for some rows only, either as once, few or many, or as a class for expanded clones.

cdr3_nt: TGTGCCAGCAGCTTAGAGGCAGCCTACGAGCAGTACTTC; cdr3_aa: CASSLEAAYEQYF; j_call: TRBJ2-7; cdr3_length: 13; clone_size: -; v_call: TRBV11-3; d_call: -
cdr3_nt: TGTGCCAGCAGAACACAGGGGGCGCGACGCAATCAGCCCCAGCATTTT; cdr3_aa: CASRTQGARRNQPQHF; j_call: TRBJ1-5; cdr3_length: 16; clone_size: -; v_call: TRBV28; d_call: TRBD1
cdr3_nt: TGTGCCAGCAGCCAATCGGGAGACTCTGGAAACACCATATATTTT; cdr3_aa: CASSQSGDSGNTIYF; j_call: TRBJ1-3; cdr3_length: 15; clone_size: -; v_call: TRBV7-9; d_call: -
cdr3_nt: TGTGCCTGGAGTGTAAGATGGAGTAGCGGGATTACAGATACGCAGTATTTT; cdr3_aa: CAWSVRWSSGITDTQYF; j_call: TRBJ2-3; cdr3_length: 17; clone_size: -; v_call: TRBV30; d_call: TRBD2
cdr3_nt: TGTGCCAGCAGCTTGAGTTCAGGACAGACCTACGAGCAGTACTTC; cdr3_aa: CASSLSSGQTYEQYF; j_call: TRBJ2-7; cdr3_length: 15; clone_size: -; v_call: TRBV5-4; d_call: -
cdr3_nt: TGTGCCAGCAGTTACAGCGGGAGCGGTACCGGGGAGCTGTTTTTT; cdr3_aa: CASSYSGSGTGELFF; j_call: TRBJ2-2; cdr3_length: 15; clone_size: -; v_call: TRBV6-6; d_call: TRBD2
cdr3_nt: TGTGCCAGTAGTATCCGATGGGATAGTTCAAACTATGGCTACACCTTC; cdr3_aa: CASSIRWDSSNYGYTF; j_call: TRBJ1-2; cdr3_length: 16; clone_size: -; v_call: TRBV19; d_call: -
cdr3_nt: TGTGCCTGGAGTCTGATGGAGAACTATGGCTACACCTTC; cdr3_aa: CAWSLMENYGYTF; j_call: TRBJ1-2; cdr3_length: 13; clone_size: -; v_call: TRBV30; d_call: -
cdr3_nt: TGTGCCATCAGTGGGCAGGGTTTTGGCTACACCTTC; cdr3_aa: CAISGQGFGYTF; j_call: TRBJ1-2; cdr3_length: 12; clone_size: -; v_call: TRBV10-3; d_call: -
cdr3_nt: TGTGCCAGCAGCTTACAGGGTGGGTCAGGGGCCAACGTCCTGACTTTC; cdr3_aa: CASSLQGGSGANVLTF; j_call: TRBJ2-6; cdr3_length: 16; clone_size: -; v_call: TRBV13; d_call: -
cdr3_nt: TGTGCCAGCAGCTGGGGACAGGGAACTAACTATGGCTACACCTTC; cdr3_aa: CASSWGQGTNYGYTF; j_call: TRBJ1-2; cdr3_length: 15; clone_size: -; v_call: TRBV5-5; d_call: TRBD1
cdr3_nt: TGTGCCAGCAGCTTACGGGGAGTAGGCGGGGGGAGCACAGATACGCAGTATTTT; cdr3_aa: CASSLRGVGGGSTDTQYF; j_call: TRBJ2-3; cdr3_length: 18; clone_size: -; v_call: TRBV7-8; d_call: TRBD2
cdr3_nt: TGCGCCAGCAGCTTCAAACAGTTGAACACTGAAGCTTTCTTT; cdr3_aa: CASSFKQLNTEAFF; j_call: TRBJ1-1; cdr3_length: 14; clone_size: -; v_call: TRBV5-1; d_call: -
cdr3_nt: TGTGCCAGCAGTTTTAACGGCCCCTATGGCTACACCTTC; cdr3_aa: CASSFNGPYGYTF; j_call: TRBJ1-2; cdr3_length: 13; clone_size: -; v_call: TRBV27; d_call: -
cdr3_nt: TGTGCCAGTGAGGGGGGGGGACAGGGAATTGGACAGCCCCAGCATTTT; cdr3_aa: CASEGGGQGIGQPQHF; j_call: TRBJ1-5; cdr3_length: 16; clone_size: -; v_call: TRBV2; d_call: TRBD1
cdr3_nt: TGCGCCAGCAGCCCACCGACTAGCGGGGTTAACAATGAGCAGTTCTTC; cdr3_aa: CASSPPTSGVNNEQFF; j_call: TRBJ2-1; cdr3_length: 16; clone_size: -; v_call: TRBV5-1; d_call: TRBD2
cdr3_nt: TGTGCCAGCACCGGCCCTAGCGGCCAAGAGACCCAGTACTTC; cdr3_aa: CASTGPSGQETQYF; j_call: TRBJ2-5; cdr3_length: 14; clone_size: -; v_call: TRBV11-1; d_call: TRBD2
cdr3_nt: TGTGCCAGCTCCCCCCCCCGTCAAGGCACAGATACGCAGTATTTT; cdr3_aa: CASSPPRQGTDTQYF; j_call: TRBJ2-3; cdr3_length: 15; clone_size: -; v_call: TRBV18; d_call: -
cdr3_nt: TGTGCCTGGAGTGAGTGGGTAGCGGGATCAGATACGCAGTATTTT; cdr3_aa: CAWSEWVAGSDTQYF; j_call: TRBJ2-3; cdr3_length: 15; clone_size: -; v_call: TRBV30; d_call: TRBD2
cdr3_nt: TGTGCCAGCAGTGACCCGGGACTAGCCTACGAGCAGTACTTC; cdr3_aa: CASSDPGLAYEQYF; j_call: TRBJ2-7; cdr3_length: 14; clone_size: -; v_call: TRBV27; d_call: TRBD2
cdr3_nt: TGTGCCAGCAGCTTAGCGCCAGCCTACGAGCAGTACTTC; cdr3_aa: CASSLAPAYEQYF; j_call: TRBJ2-7; cdr3_length: 13; clone_size: -; v_call: TRBV11-3; d_call: -
cdr3_nt: TGTGCCAGTAGCCCGATGAGGGGGTATAGCAATCAGCCCCAGCATTTT; cdr3_aa: CASSPMRGYSNQPQHF; j_call: TRBJ1-5; cdr3_length: 16; clone_size: -; v_call: TRBV19; d_call: -
cdr3_nt: TGTGCCAGCAGCCGACAGCTTGGCTACGAGCAGTACTTC; cdr3_aa: CASSRQLGYEQYF; j_call: TRBJ2-7; cdr3_length: 13; clone_size: -; v_call: TRBV11-3; d_call: -
cdr3_nt: TGTGCCAGCAGTGGGCGGGGCGGGACGGGATATGAGCAGTTCTTC; cdr3_aa: CASSGRGGTGYEQFF; j_call: TRBJ2-1; cdr3_length: 15; clone_size: -; v_call: TRBV6-5; d_call: -
cdr3_nt: TGTGCCAGCAGTTACTCGACAGGGAACAATGAGCAGTTCTTC; cdr3_aa: CASSYSTGNNEQFF; j_call: TRBJ2-1; cdr3_length: 14; clone_size: once; v_call: TRBV6-5; d_call: TRBD1
cdr3_nt: TGTGCCAGCAGTGAAACCCAAGGACAGGGGAAAGGGTATGGCTACACCTTC; cdr3_aa: CASSETQGQGKGYGYTF; j_call: TRBJ1-2; cdr3_length: 17; clone_size: -; v_call: TRBV6-4; d_call: TRBD1
cdr3_nt: TGTGCCAGCAGCTCCATTTCGGGGTCGCACAATGAGCAGTTCTTC; cdr3_aa: CASSSISGSHNEQFF; j_call: TRBJ2-1; cdr3_length: 15; clone_size: -; v_call: TRBV11-2; d_call: -
cdr3_nt: TGTGCCAGTAGTACCAACTCGTACTCTGGAAACACCATATATTTT; cdr3_aa: CASSTNSYSGNTIYF; j_call: TRBJ1-3; cdr3_length: 15; clone_size: -; v_call: TRBV19; d_call: -
cdr3_nt: TGTGCCAGCAGCGTTTTAGCGGGAGTGGGGGTACCTTACGAGCAGTACTTC; cdr3_aa: CASSVLAGVGVPYEQYF; j_call: TRBJ2-7; cdr3_length: 17; clone_size: -; v_call: TRBV7-2; d_call: TRBD2
cdr3_nt: TGTGCCATCCCCGAGGATACGCAGTATTTT; cdr3_aa: CAIPEDTQYF; j_call: TRBJ2-3; cdr3_length: 10; clone_size: -; v_call: TRBV27; d_call: -
cdr3_nt: TGTGCCAGCAGCTTGGGACAGCCATACAATGAGCAGTTCTTC; cdr3_aa: CASSLGQPYNEQFF; j_call: TRBJ2-1; cdr3_length: 14; clone_size: -; v_call: TRBV7-2; d_call: TRBD1
cdr3_nt: TGCGCCAGCAGTGAGTCGATGAGTCCTCAAGCAGATACGCAGTATTTT; cdr3_aa: CASSESMSPQADTQYF; j_call: TRBJ2-3; cdr3_length: 16; clone_size: -; v_call: TRBV10-1; d_call: -
cdr3_nt: TGTGCCAGCTCATCGCCGGGACAGGGAAGAGGGACCGGGGAGCTGTTTTTT; cdr3_aa: CASSSPGQGRGTGELFF; j_call: TRBJ2-2; cdr3_length: 17; clone_size: -; v_call: TRBV18; d_call: TRBD1
cdr3_nt: TGTGCCAGCAGTGAAGCGTCGACGGGTGTCGGCGGCTACACCTTC; cdr3_aa: CASSEASTGVGGYTF; j_call: TRBJ1-2; cdr3_length: 15; clone_size: -; v_call: TRBV2; d_call: -
cdr3_nt: TGTGCCAGCAAGCTGGCGCGGACCGGGGAGCTGTTTTTT; cdr3_aa: CASKLARTGELFF; j_call: TRBJ2-2; cdr3_length: 13; clone_size: few; v_call: TRBV11-2; d_call: -
cdr3_nt: TGCGCCAGCAGCCAAGATCAAGGGGGGAACTATGGCTACACCTTC; cdr3_aa: CASSQDQGGNYGYTF; j_call: TRBJ1-2; cdr3_length: 15; clone_size: -; v_call: TRBV4-3; d_call: -
cdr3_nt: TGTGCCAGCAACAGGGAAGCCTACAATGAGCAGTTCTTC; cdr3_aa: CASNREAYNEQFF; j_call: TRBJ2-1; cdr3_length: 13; clone_size: -; v_call: TRBV11-2; d_call: -
cdr3_nt: TGTGCCAGCAGCCGAGGACGGAGAAACATTCAGTACTTC; cdr3_aa: CASSRGRRNIQYF; j_call: TRBJ2-4; cdr3_length: 13; clone_size: -; v_call: TRBV27; d_call: -
cdr3_nt: TGTGCCATCAGTGATAGGACTTTAGGTTCCGACGAGCAGTACTTC; cdr3_aa: CAISDRTLGSDEQYF; j_call: TRBJ2-7; cdr3_length: 15; clone_size: -; v_call: TRBV10-3; d_call: -
cdr3_nt: TGTGCCAGCACGGGACAGGGGGGTCACGAGCAGTACTTC; cdr3_aa: CASTGQGGHEQYF; j_call: TRBJ2-7; cdr3_length: 13; clone_size: -; v_call: TRBV6-1; d_call: TRBD1
cdr3_nt: TGTGCCTGGAGTGTTGTCTCGGGGCGTGAGACCCAGTACTTC; cdr3_aa: CAWSVVSGRETQYF; j_call: TRBJ2-5; cdr3_length: 14; clone_size: -; v_call: TRBV30; d_call: -
cdr3_nt: TGTGCCAGCAGCGTGGCTAGCGGGCCTTCCTACGAGCAGTACTTC; cdr3_aa: CASSVASGPSYEQYF; j_call: TRBJ2-7; cdr3_length: 15; clone_size: -; v_call: TRBV9; d_call: TRBD2
cdr3_nt: TGTGCCTGGAGTGCAGAAATGAACACTGAAGCTTTCTTT; cdr3_aa: CAWSAEMNTEAFF; j_call: TRBJ1-1; cdr3_length: 13; clone_size: -; v_call: TRBV30; d_call: -
cdr3_nt: TGCAGCGTTGTCGGCCAGGGGATGCCGGCTTTCTTT; cdr3_aa: CSVVGQGMPAFF; j_call: TRBJ1-1; cdr3_length: 12; clone_size: -; v_call: TRBV29-1; d_call: -
cdr3_nt: TGCAGTGCTGGTGAGGTAAACATTCAGTACTTC; cdr3_aa: CSAGEVNIQYF; j_call: TRBJ2-4; cdr3_length: 11; clone_size: -; v_call: TRBV20-1; d_call: -
cdr3_nt: TGTGCCAGCAGCTATAAAGAGACCCAGTACTTC; cdr3_aa: CASSYKETQYF; j_call: TRBJ2-5; cdr3_length: 11; clone_size: -; v_call: TRBV5-4; d_call: -
cdr3_nt: TGTGCCAGCACCCCAGGGGGTAGCAATCAGCCCCAGCATTTT; cdr3_aa: CASTPGGSNQPQHF; j_call: TRBJ1-5; cdr3_length: 14; clone_size: -; v_call: TRBV28; d_call: TRBD1
cdr3_nt: TGTGCCAGCAGCTTAGGGATGGGGGAGTGGGCAGAGACCCAGTACTTC; cdr3_aa: CASSLGMGEWAETQYF; j_call: TRBJ2-5; cdr3_length: 16; clone_size: -; v_call: TRBV7-9; d_call: -
cdr3_nt: TGTGCCAGTAGTGTCACCTCGAGCGGGCCCGGAGACGAGCAGTACTTC; cdr3_aa: CASSVTSSGPGDEQYF; j_call: TRBJ2-7; cdr3_length: 16; clone_size: -; v_call: TRBV19; d_call: -
cdr3_nt: TGTGCCAGTAGTCCTCGGGGGTCTCAAGGCTATGGCTACACCTTC; cdr3_aa: CASSPRGSQGYGYTF; j_call: TRBJ1-2; cdr3_length: 15; clone_size: -; v_call: TRBV19; d_call: -
cdr3_nt: TGTGCCAGCAGCTTAGGAGGCGGGAGGGCCTACAATGAGCAGTTCTTC; cdr3_aa: CASSLGGGRAYNEQFF; j_call: TRBJ2-1; cdr3_length: 16; clone_size: -; v_call: TRBV5-5; d_call: TRBD2
cdr3_nt: TGTGCCAGTAGTTGGAGGGGTGGGACCGCCTTC; cdr3_aa: CASSWRGGTAF; j_call: TRBJ1-2; cdr3_length: 11; clone_size: few; v_call: TRBV19; d_call: -
cdr3_nt: TGTGCCAGTAGTGCTAACTCCTTTCCTAATGAAAAACTGTTTTTT; cdr3_aa: CASSANSFPNEKLFF; j_call: TRBJ1-4; cdr3_length: 15; clone_size: -; v_call: TRBV19; d_call: -